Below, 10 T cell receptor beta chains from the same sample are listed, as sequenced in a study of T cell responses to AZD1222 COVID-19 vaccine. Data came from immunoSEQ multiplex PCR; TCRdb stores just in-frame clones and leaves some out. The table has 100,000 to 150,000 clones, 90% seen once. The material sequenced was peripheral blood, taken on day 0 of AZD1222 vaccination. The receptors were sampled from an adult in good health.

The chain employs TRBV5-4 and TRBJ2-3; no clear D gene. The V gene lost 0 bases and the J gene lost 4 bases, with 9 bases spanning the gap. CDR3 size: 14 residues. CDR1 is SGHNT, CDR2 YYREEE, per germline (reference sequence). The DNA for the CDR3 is TGTGCCAGCAGCTTGGTCGGAAGCCCAGATACGCAGTATTTT. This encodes CASSLVGSPDTQYF.

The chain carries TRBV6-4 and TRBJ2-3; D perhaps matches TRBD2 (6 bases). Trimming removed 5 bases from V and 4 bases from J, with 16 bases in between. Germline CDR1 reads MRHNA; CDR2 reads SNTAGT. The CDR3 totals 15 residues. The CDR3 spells CASSLGLGGSDTQYF. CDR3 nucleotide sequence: TGTGCCAGCAGTTTGGGACTTGGAGGGTCAGATACGCAGTATTTT.

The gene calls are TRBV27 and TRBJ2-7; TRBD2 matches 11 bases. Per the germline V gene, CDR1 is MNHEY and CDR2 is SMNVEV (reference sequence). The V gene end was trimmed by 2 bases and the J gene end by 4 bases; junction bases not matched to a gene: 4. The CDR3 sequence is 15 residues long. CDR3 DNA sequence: TGTGCCAGCAGTTTAGTAGCGGGGGGGACATACGAGCAGTACTTC. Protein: CASSLVAGGTYEQYF.

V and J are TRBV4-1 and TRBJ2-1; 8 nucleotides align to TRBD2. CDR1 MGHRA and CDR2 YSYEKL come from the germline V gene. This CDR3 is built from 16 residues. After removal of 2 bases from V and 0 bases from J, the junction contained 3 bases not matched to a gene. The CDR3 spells CASSQQLAVSYNEQFF. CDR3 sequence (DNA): TGCGCCAGCAGCCAACAACTAGCGGTCTCCTACAATGAGCAGTTCTTC.

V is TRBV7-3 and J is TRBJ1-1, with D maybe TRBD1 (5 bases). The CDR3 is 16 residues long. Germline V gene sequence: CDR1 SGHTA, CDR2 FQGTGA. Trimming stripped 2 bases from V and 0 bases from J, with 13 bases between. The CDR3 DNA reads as TGTGCCAGCAGCTTAGTTCCGGGGCTTATGAACACTGAAGCTTTCTTT. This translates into CASSLVPGLMNTEAFF.

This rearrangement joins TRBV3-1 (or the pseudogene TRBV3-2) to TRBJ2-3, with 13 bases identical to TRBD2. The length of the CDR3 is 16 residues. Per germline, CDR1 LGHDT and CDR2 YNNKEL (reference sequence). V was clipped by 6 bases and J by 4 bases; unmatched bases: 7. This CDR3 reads CASSPTSGGLADTQYF. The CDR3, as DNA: TGTGCCAGCAGTCCGACTAGCGGGGGGTTGGCAGATACGCAGTATTTT.

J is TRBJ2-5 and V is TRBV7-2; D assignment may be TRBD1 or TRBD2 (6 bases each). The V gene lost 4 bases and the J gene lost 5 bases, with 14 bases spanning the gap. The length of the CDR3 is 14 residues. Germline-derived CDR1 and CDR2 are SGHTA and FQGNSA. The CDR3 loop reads CASSSTGAYETQYF. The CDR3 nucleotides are TGTGCCAGCAGCTCAACGGGGGCCTACGAGACCCAGTACTTC.

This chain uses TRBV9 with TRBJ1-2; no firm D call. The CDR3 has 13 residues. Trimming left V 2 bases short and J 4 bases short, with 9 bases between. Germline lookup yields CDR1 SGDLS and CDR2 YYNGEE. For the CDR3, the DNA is TGTGCCAGCAGCGTTGATTCGGGCTATGGCTACACCTTC. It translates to CASSVDSGYGYTF.

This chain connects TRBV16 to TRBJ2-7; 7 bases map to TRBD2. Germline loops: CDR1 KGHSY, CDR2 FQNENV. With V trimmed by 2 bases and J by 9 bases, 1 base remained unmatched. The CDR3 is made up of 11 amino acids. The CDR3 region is CASSQRGGQYF. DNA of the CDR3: TGTGCCAGCAGCCAACGCGGGGGGCAGTACTTC.

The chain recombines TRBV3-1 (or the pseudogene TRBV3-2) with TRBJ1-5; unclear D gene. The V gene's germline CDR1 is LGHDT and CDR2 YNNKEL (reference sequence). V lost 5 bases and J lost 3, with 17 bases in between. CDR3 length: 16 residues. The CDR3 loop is CASSLGWGGLNQPQHF. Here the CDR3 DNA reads TGTGCCAGCAGCTTGGGATGGGGAGGGCTCAATCAGCCCCAGCATTTT.